These T cell receptor beta chains were read from a single sample in a study of a mutant IDH1 vaccine in newly diagnosed glioma. No antigen has been identified for these receptors. Repertoires were generated with immunoSEQ multiplex PCR, while TCRdb's copy carries only in-frame clones and drops some. The top ten hold around 6% of the sample, which has tens of thousands of clones, roughly nine tenths seen once. Sequenced here: PBMCs, sampled from a glioma patient whose treatment included an IDH1 peptide vaccine. These receptors originate from a woman in her 40s with glioma. Both conserved end residues are trimmed from each CDR3. D genes are given only for firm matches. Rows give clone size only sometimes, using once, few, many, or a class for an expanded clone.

v_gene	abundance	d_gene	j_gene	CDR3aa
TRBV13	-	-	TRBJ1-6	ASSLGHTGEYSPLH
TRBV6-5	-	-	TRBJ1-2	ASRPGRGAYGYT
TRBV25-1	-	-	TRBJ1-1	ASSENRRGTEAF
TRBV6-5	-	-	TRBJ1-1	ASSYITVGSTEAF
TRBV5-1	-	TRBD2	TRBJ2-7	ASSYGLAGDEQY
TRBV29-1	-	-	TRBJ1-1	SGAGPTLNTEAF
TRBV6-1	-	TRBD1	TRBJ1-1	ASSAELPTGGRSTEAF
TRBV6-1	-	-	TRBJ1-6	ASSDGPYSPLH
TRBV10-3	few	TRBD1	TRBJ1-2	AISRQGDGYT
TRBV7-2	-	-	TRBJ1-6	ASSLRVKGVTASPLH
TRBV6-1	-	-	TRBJ1-1	ASSDGGALNTEAF
TRBV2	-	-	TRBJ1-1	ASSYQRWNTEAF
TRBV5-6	-	TRBD1	TRBJ1-1	ASSWGTGTAF
TRBV9	once	TRBD1	TRBJ1-2	ASSVYEQGAYT
TRBV6-5	once	-	TRBJ1-1	ASTRHGRASTEAF
TRBV30	-	-	TRBJ1-2	AWSVRGALRYT
TRBV7-7	-	TRBD2	TRBJ2-5	ASSLGTSMETQY
TRBV5-1	once	-	TRBJ1-3	ASSLDGSGNTIY
TRBV5-5	-	TRBD2	TRBJ2-7	ASSPDQGGFYEQY
TRBV30	-	TRBD2	TRBJ2-7	AWSSGLAGVYEQY
TRBV7-2	-	-	TRBJ1-2	ASSLSATLRGYT
TRBV6-5	-	TRBD1	TRBJ2-5	ASSYDRGLKTQY
TRBV19	few	-	TRBJ1-1	ASSMGRGGTEAF
TRBV2	once	-	TRBJ2-5	ASTPGVQETQY
TRBV21-1	-	-	TRBJ1-3	ASSNWRDPSGNTIY
TRBV19	-	-	TRBJ1-5	ASTKGGNQPQH
TRBV4-3	-	-	TRBJ1-1	ASSQELNRGRGTEAF
TRBV9	-	-	TRBJ1-2	ASSVEGTGRNYGYT
TRBV5-1	-	-	TRBJ1-5	ASSLGGVDQPQH
TRBV13	-	TRBD2	TRBJ2-3	ASSGGGGADTQY
TRBV6-5	-	-	TRBJ1-2	ASSYVRAYGYT
TRBV4-2	-	TRBD2	TRBJ2-3	ASSPFRVTKTDSGGPRDTQY
TRBV2	-	TRBD1	TRBJ2-3	ASTPQTGITDTQY
TRBV5-1	-	TRBD2	TRBJ2-7	ASSGGLAGIYEQY
TRBV20-1	-	-	TRBJ1-1	SAMVGTEAF
TRBV7-8	-	-	TRBJ1-5	ASSLGQNWAFNQPQH
TRBV5-1	-	TRBD1	TRBJ1-1	ASSSQGGITEAF
TRBV7-6	-	-	TRBJ1-5	ASSPDTQQPQH
TRBV7-7	-	-	TRBJ2-5	ASSLRSGQETQY
TRBV10-1	-	-	TRBJ2-7	ASSESLGEQY
TRBV7-8	-	-	TRBJ1-2	ASSLVSGAYGYT
TRBV19	-	TRBD2	TRBJ2-3	ASSIGVAGGADTQY
TRBV5-4	-	-	TRBJ1-2	ASSANTNYYGYT
TRBV25-1	-	-	TRBJ2-1	ASSEYVDHNEQF
TRBV5-1	-	TRBD1	TRBJ1-2	ASSFSGTANYGYT
TRBV18	-	-	TRBJ2-5	ASSLQGRETQY
TRBV6-6	-	-	TRBJ2-7	ASTNPGYEQY
TRBV29-1	-	TRBD2	TRBJ2-5	SVRGLAGGRPETQY
TRBV12-5	-	-	TRBJ2-7	ASRYPPYEQY
TRBV6-6	-	-	TRBJ1-5	ASSWEGLPQH
TRBV4-1	-	-	TRBJ2-1	ASSLASSYNEQF
TRBV7-9	-	-	TRBJ1-2	ASSPTGNRYGYT
TRBV10-3	-	TRBD2	TRBJ2-1	AIKGTSGSSYNEQF
TRBV7-2	-	-	TRBJ1-4	ASSLGPGLELF
TRBV4-1	-	-	TRBJ2-3	ASSQPHTDTQY